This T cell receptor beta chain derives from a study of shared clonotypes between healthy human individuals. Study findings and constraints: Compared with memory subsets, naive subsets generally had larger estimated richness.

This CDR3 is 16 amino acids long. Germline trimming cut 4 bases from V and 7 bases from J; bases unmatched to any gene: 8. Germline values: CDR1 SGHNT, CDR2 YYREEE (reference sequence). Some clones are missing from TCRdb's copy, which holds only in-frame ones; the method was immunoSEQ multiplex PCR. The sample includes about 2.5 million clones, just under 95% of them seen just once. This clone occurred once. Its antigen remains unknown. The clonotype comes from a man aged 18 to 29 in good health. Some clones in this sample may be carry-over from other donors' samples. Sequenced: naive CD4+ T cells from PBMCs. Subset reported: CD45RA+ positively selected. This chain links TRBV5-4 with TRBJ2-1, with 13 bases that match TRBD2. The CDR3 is CASSRLLAGGWNEQFF. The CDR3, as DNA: TGTGCCAGCAGCCGTCTACTAGCGGGAGGGTGGAATGAGCAGTTCTTC.